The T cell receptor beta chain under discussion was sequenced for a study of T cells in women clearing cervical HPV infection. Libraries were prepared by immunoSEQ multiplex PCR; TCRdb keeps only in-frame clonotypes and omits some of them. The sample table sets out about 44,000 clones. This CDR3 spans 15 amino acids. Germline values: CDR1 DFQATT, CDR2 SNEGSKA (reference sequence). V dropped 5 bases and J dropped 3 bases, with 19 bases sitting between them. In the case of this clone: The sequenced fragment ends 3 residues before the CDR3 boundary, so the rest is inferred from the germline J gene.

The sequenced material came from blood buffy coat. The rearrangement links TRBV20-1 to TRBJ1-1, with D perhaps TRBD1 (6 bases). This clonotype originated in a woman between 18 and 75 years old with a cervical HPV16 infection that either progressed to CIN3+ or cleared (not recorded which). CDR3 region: CSAQGRGRGDTEAFF. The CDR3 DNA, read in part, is TGCAGTGCTCAGGGGAGGGGAAGGGGAGACACTGAA.